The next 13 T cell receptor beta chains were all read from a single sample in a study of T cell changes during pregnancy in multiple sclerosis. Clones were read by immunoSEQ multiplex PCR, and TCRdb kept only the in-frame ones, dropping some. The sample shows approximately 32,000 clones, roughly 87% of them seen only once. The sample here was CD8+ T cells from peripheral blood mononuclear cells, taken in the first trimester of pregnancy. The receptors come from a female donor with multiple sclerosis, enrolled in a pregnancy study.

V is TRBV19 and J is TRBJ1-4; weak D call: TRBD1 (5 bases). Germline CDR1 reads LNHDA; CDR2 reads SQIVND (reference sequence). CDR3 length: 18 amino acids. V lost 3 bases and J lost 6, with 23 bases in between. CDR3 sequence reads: CASSIQNFRTGVDEKLFF. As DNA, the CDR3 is TGTGCCAGTAGTATTCAGAATTTTCGAACAGGCGTCGATGAAAAACTGTTTTTT.

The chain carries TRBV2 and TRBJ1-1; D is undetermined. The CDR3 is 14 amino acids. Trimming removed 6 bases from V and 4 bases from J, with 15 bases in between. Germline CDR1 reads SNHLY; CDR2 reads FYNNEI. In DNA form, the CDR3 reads TGTGCCAGCAGCGCCCCTGAGGCGGGCACTGAAGCTTTCTTT. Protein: CASSAPEAGTEAFF.

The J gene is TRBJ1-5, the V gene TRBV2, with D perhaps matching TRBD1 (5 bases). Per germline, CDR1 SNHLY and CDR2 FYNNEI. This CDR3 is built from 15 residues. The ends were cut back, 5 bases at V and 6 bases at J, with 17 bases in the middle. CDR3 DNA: TGTGCCAGCAGTAAGGGAGGGGTAGGAATTCAGCCCCAGCATTTT. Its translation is CASSKGGVGIQPQHF.

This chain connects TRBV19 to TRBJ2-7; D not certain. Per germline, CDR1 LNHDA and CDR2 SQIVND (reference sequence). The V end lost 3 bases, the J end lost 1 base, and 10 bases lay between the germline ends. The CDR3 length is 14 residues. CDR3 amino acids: CASSIGRSSYEQYF. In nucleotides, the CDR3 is TGTGCCAGTAGTATTGGCCGCAGTTCCTACGAGCAGTACTTC. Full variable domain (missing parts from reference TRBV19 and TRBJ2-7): DGGITQSPKYLFRKEGQNVTLSCEQNLNHDAMYWYRQDPGQGLRLIYYSQIVNDFQKGDIAEGYSVSREKKESFPLTVTSAQKNPTAFYLCASSIGRSSYEQYFGPGTRLTVT.

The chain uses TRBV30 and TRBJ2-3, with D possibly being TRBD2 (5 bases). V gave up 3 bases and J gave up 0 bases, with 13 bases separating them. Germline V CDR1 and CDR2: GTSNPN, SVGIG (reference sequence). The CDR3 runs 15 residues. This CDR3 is CAWRTSGTSTDTQYF. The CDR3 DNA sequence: TGTGCCTGGAGGACCAGCGGCACTAGCACAGATACGCAGTATTTT. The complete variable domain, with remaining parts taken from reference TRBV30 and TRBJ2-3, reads SQTIHQWPATLVQPVGSPLSLECTVEGTSNPNLYWYRQAAGRGLQLLFYSVGIGQISSEVPQNLSASRPQDRQFILSSKKLLLSDSGFYLCAWRTSGTSTDTQYFGPGTRLTVL.

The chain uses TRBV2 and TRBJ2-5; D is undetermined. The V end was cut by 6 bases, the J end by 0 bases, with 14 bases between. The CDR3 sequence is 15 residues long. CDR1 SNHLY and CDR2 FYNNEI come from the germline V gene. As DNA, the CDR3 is TGTGCCAGCAGGAAAGACATGGCAAACCAAGAGACCCAGTACTTC. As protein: CASRKDMANQETQYF.

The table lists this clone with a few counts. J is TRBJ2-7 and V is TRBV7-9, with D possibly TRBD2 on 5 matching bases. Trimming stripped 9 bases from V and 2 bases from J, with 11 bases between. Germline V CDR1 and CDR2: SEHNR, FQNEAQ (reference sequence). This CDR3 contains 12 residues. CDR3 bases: TGTGCCAGTGCGGATAGCGCCTACGAGCAGTACTTC. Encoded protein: CASADSAYEQYF.

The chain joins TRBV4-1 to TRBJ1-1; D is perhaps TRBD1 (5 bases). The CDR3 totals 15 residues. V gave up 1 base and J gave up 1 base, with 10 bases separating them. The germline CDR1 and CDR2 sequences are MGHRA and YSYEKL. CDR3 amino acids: CASSQVLQGNTEAFF. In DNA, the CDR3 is TGCGCCAGCAGCCAAGTCCTGCAGGGGAACACTGAAGCTTTCTTT.

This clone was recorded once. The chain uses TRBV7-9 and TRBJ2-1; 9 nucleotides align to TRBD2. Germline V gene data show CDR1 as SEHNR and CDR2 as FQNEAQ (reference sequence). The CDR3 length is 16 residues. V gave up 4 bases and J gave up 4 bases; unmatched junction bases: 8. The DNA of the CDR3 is TGTGCCAGCAGCTCGATAGCGGGAGCTTTTTACAATGAGCAGTTCTTC. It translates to CASSSIAGAFYNEQFF.

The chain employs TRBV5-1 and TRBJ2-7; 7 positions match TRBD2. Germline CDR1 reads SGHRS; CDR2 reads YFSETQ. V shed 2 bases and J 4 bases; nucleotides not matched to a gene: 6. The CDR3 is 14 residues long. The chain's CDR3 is CASSFRSSGYEQYF. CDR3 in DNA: TGCGCCAGCAGCTTCCGGAGTAGCGGGTACGAGCAGTACTTC.

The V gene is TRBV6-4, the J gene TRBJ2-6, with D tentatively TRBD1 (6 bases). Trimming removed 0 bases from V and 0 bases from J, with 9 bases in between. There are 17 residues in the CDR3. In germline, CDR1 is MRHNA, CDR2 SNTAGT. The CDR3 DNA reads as TGTGCCAGCAGTGACTCGGGGGCAGGCTCTGGGGCCAACGTCCTGACTTTC. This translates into CASSDSGAGSGANVLTF.

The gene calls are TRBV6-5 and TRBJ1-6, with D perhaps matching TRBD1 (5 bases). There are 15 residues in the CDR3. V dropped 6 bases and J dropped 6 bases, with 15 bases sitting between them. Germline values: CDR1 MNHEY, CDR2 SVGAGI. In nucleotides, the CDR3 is TGTGCCAGCAGCCCTGGGGCAGTACTTAATTCACCCCTCCACTTT. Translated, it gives CASSPGAVLNSPLHF.

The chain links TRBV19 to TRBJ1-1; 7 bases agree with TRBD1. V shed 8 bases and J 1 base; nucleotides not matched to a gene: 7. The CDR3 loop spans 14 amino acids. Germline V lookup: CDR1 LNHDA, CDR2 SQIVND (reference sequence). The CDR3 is CASSLQGGNTEAFF. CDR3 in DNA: TGTGCCAGTTCCCTCCAGGGGGGGAACACTGAAGCTTTCTTT.